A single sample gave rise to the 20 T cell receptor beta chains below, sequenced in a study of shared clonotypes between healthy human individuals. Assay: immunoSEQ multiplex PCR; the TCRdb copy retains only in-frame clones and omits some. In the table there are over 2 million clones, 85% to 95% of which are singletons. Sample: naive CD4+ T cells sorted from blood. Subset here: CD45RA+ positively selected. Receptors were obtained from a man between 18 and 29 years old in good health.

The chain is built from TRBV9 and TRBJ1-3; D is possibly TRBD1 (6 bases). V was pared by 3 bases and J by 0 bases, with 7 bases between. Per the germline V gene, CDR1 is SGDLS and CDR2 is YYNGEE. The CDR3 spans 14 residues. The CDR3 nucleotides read TGTGCCAGCAGCGGAGGGGGCTCTGGAAACACCATATATTTT. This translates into CASSGGGSGNTIYF.

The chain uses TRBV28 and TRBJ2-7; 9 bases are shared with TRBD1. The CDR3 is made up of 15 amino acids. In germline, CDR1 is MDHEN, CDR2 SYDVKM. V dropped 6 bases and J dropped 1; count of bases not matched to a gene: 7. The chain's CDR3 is CASRPDRGGSYEQYF. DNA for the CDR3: TGTGCCAGCAGGCCGGACAGGGGCGGATCCTACGAGCAGTACTTC.

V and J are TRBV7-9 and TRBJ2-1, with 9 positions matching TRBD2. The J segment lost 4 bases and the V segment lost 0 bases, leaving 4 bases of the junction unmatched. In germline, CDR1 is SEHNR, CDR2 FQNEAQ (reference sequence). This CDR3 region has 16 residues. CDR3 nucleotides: TGTGCCAGCAGCTTAGCGGGCGGGAGGGCTTACAATGAGCAGTTCTTC. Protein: CASSLAGGRAYNEQFF.

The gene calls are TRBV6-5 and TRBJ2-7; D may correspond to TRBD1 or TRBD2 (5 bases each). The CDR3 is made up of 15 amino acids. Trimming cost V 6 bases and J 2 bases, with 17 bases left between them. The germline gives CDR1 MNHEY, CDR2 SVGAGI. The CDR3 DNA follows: TGTGCCAGCAGCCGTTACACCGGGGCACCCTACGAGCAGTACTTC. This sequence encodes CASSRYTGAPYEQYF.

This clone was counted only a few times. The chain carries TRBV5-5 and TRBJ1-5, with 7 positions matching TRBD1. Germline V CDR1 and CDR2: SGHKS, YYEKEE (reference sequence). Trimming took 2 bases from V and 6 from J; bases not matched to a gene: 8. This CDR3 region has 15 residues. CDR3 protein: CASSFRDRESQPQHF. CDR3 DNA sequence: TGTGCCAGCAGCTTCAGAGACAGGGAGAGTCAGCCCCAGCATTTT. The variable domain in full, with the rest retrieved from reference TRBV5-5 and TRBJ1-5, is DAGVTQSPTHLIKTRGQQVTLRCSPISGHKSVSWYQQVLGQGPQFIFQYYEKEERGRGNFPDRFSARQFPNYSSELNVNALLLGDSALYLCASSFRDRESQPQHFGDGTRLSIL.

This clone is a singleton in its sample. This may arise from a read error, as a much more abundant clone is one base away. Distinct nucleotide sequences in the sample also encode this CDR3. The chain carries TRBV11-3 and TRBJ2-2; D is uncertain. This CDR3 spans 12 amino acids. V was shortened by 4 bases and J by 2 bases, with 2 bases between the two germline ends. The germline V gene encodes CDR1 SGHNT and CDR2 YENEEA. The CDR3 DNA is TGTGCCAGCAGCTCCAACACCGGGGAGCTGTTTTTT. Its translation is CASSSNTGELFF. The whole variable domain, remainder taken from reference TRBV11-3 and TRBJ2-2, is EAGVVQSPRYKIIEKKQPVAFWCNPISGHNTLYWYLQNLGQGPELLIRYENEEAVDDSQLPKDRFSAERLKGVDSTLKIQPAELGDSAVYLCASSSNTGELFFGEGSRLTVL.

This chain's CDR3 is CASSLNPSGGSYNEQFF. The CDR3 nucleotides are TGTGCCAGCAGCTTAAACCCGTCGGGAGGAAGTTACAATGAGCAGTTCTTC. The genes are TRBV7-2 and TRBJ2-1, with TRBD2 matching 7 bases. CDR3 size: 17 residues. The germline CDR1 and CDR2 sequences are SGHTA and FQGNSA. The J segment lost 4 bases and the V segment lost 2 bases, leaving 11 bases of the junction unmatched.

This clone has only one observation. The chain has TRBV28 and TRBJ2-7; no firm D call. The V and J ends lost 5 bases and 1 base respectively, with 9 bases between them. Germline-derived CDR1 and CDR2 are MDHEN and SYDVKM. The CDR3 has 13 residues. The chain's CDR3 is CASSSLRSYEQYF. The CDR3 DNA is TGTGCCAGCAGTAGTCTGCGATCCTACGAGCAGTACTTC. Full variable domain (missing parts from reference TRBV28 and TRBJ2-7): DVKVTQSSRYLVKRTGEKVFLECVQDMDHENMFWYRQDPGLGLRLIYFSYDVKMKEKGDIPEGYSVSREKKERFSLILESASTNQTSMYLCASSSLRSYEQYFGPGTRLTVT.

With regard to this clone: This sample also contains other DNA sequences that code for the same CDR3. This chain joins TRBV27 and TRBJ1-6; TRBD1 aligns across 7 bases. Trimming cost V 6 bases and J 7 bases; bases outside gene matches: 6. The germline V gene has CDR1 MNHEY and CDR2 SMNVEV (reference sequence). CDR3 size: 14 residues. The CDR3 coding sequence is TGTGCCAGCAGCGACAGGGAGGGGAATTCACCCCTCCACTTT. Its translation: CASSDREGNSPLHF.

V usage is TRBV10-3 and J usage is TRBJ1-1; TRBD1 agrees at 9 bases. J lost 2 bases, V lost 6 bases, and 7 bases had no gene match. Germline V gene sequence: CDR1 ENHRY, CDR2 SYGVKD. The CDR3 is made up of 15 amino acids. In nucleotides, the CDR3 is TGTGCCATCAGGACCGGGACAGGGATAAACACTGAAGCTTTCTTT. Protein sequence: CAIRTGTGINTEAFF.

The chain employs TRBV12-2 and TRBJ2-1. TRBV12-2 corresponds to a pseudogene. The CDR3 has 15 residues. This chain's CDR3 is CASEFRDLSYNEQFF. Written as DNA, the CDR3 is TGTGCAAGCGAGTTCCGGGACCTTTCCTACAATGAGCAGTTCTTC.

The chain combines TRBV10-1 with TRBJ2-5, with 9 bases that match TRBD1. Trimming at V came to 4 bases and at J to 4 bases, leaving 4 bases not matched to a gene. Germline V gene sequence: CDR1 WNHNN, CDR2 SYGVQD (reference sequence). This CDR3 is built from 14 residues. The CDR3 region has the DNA TGCGCCAGCAGTGTTGGACAGGGGACAGAGACCCAGTACTTC. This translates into CASSVGQGTETQYF.

CDR3 nucleotide sequence: TGTGCCTGGAGTTGGGGGCCCAACACTGAAGCTTTCTTT. The encoded protein is CAWSWGPNTEAFF. The chain uses TRBV30 and TRBJ1-1, with D perhaps TRBD1 (6 bases). This CDR3 has 13 residues. V lost 2 bases, J lost 2 bases, and 9 bases lay in between. From germline, CDR1 is GTSNPN and CDR2 SVGIG (reference sequence).

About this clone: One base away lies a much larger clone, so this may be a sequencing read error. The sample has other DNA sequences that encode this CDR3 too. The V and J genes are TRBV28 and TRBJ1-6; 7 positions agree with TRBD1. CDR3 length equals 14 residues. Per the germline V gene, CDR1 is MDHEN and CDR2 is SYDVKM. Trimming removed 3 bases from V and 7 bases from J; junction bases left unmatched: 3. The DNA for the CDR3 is TGTGCCAGCAGTTTGACAGGGTACAATTCACCCCTCCACTTT. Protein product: CASSLTGYNSPLHF.

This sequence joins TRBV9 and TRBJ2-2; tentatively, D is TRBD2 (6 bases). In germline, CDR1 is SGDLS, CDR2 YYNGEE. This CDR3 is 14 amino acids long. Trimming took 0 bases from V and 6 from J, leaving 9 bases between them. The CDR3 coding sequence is TGTGCCAGCAGCGTAGAGGAGGGCTCCGGGGAGCTGTTTTTT. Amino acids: CASSVEEGSGELFF. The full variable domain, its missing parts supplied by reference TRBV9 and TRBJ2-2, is DSGVTQTPKHLITATGQRVTLRCSPRSGDLSVYWYQQSLDQGLQFLIQYYNGEERAKGNILERFSAQQFPDLHSELNLSSLELGDSALYFCASSVEEGSGELFFGEGSRLTVL.

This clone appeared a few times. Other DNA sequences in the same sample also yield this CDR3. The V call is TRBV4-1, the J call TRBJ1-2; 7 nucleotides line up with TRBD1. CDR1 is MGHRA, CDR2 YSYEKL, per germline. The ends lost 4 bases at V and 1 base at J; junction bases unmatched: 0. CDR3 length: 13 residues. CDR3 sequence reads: CASSRDSNYGYTF. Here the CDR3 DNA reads TGCGCCAGCAGCCGGGACAGTAACTATGGCTACACCTTC.

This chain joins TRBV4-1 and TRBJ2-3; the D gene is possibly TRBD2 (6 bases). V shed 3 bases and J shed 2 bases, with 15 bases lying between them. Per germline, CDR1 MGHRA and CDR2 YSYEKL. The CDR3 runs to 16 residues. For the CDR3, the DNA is TGCGCCAGCAGCCAGGCAGACCGGGACTTCACAGATACGCAGTATTTT. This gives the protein CASSQADRDFTDTQYF.

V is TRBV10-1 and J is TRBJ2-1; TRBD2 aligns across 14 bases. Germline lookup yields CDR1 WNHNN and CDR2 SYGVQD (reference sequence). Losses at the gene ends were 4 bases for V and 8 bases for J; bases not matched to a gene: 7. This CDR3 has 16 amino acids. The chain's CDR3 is CASSGGTSGRFDEQFF. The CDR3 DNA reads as TGCGCCAGCAGTGGGGGGACTAGCGGGAGATTCGATGAGCAGTTCTTC.

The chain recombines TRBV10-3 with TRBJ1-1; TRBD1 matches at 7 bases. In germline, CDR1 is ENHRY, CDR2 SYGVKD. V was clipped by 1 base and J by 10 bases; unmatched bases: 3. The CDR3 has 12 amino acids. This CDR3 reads CAISEFTGVAFF. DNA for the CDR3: TGTGCCATCAGTGAGTTTACAGGGGTAGCTTTCTTT.

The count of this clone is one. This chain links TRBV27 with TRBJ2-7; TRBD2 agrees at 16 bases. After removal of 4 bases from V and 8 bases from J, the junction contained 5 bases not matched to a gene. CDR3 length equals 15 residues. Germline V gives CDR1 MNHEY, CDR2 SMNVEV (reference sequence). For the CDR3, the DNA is TGTGCCAGCAGTTCCGGGACTAGCGGGAGGGCCAAGCAGTACTTC. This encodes CASSSGTSGRAKQYF.